These 19 T cell receptor beta chains share one sample of origin, sequenced in a study of cytomegalovirus exposure and HLA in healthy donors. The PCR had 60 Vbeta and 13 Jbeta primers. Measured with immunoSEQ multiplex PCR; TCRdb has only the in-frame clones, and not every one. The sample holds about 120,000 clones, around 73% seen once. Source material: PBMCs. The receptors come from a man in his thirties or forties in good health and CMV-seropositive.

The rearrangement joins TRBV7-3 to TRBJ2-1; no clear D. This CDR3 is built from 13 residues. Trimming pared 1 base from V and 4 bases from J, leaving 5 bases between. Per the germline V gene, CDR1 is SGHTA and CDR2 is FQGTGA. Written as DNA, the CDR3 is TGTGCCAGCAGCTTAAATCGGTACAATGAGCAGTTCTTC. Translation gives CASSLNRYNEQFF.

The V gene is TRBV10-3, the J gene TRBJ1-1, with D tentatively TRBD1 (6 bases). The CDR3 is 13 residues long. The V gene's germline CDR1 is ENHRY and CDR2 SYGVKD. Between the trimmed V and J ends, which lost 4 bases and 5 bases, there was a span of 11 bases. CDR3 loop: CAISATGKTEAFF. CDR3 coding DNA: TGTGCCATCAGTGCAACAGGGAAAACTGAAGCTTTCTTT.

A word on this clone: Germline is not matched at one junction end, which may reflect a read error. Within the sample, other DNA sequences also encode this same CDR3. This chain links TRBV7-9 with TRBJ1-4; no reliable D call. Germline values: CDR1 SEHNR, CDR2 FQNEAQ (reference sequence). The CDR3 is 13 amino acids. CDR3 nucleotide sequence: TGCGCCAGCACCCCCCTGTCCCATGAAAAACTGTTTTTT. This gives the protein CASTPLSHEKLFF.

The rearrangement joins TRBV14 to TRBJ2-1, with 15 positions matching TRBD2. This CDR3 spans 20 amino acids. Germline lookup yields CDR1 SGHDN and CDR2 FVKESK. After removal of 2 bases from V and 7 bases from J, the junction contained 15 bases not matched to a gene. The CDR3: CASSQNIRGLAGGGGNEQFF. In nucleotides, the CDR3 is TGTGCCAGCAGCCAAAATATCCGTGGACTAGCGGGAGGGGGGGGGAATGAGCAGTTCTTC.

CDR3 sequence: CASTRGGFLSNYGYTF. The CDR3 nucleotides read TGTGCCAGCACTCGGGGAGGGTTCCTCTCTAACTATGGCTACACCTTC. The chain carries TRBV5-8 and TRBJ1-2, with D uncertain. The V end was cut by 6 bases, the J end by 0 bases, with 18 bases between. This CDR3 spans 16 amino acids. Germline CDR1 SGHTS, CDR2 YDEGEE.

The chain carries TRBV27 and TRBJ2-7, with D perhaps matching TRBD2 (6 bases). This CDR3 spans 14 amino acids. V was cut by 7 bases and J by 3 bases, with 16 bases left in between. The germline gives CDR1 MNHEY, CDR2 SMNVEV (reference sequence). CDR3 in amino acids: CASIMGRDFYEQYF. DNA of the CDR3: TGTGCCAGCATTATGGGGCGGGACTTCTACGAGCAGTACTTC.

The chain links TRBV7-6 to TRBJ2-7, with a possible D match to TRBD1 (6 bases). Germline V gene data show CDR1 as SGHVS and CDR2 as FNYEAQ. V was shortened by 1 base and J by 2 bases, with 9 bases between the two germline ends. The CDR3 covers 14 residues. The CDR3 loop reads CASSLGTEAYEQYF. The DNA for the CDR3 is TGTGCCAGCAGCTTAGGGACAGAGGCCTACGAGCAGTACTTC.

The V call is TRBV29-1, the J call TRBJ2-7; 7 bases match TRBD1. Losses at the gene ends were 3 bases for V and 2 bases for J; bases not matched to a gene: 10. This CDR3 region has 15 residues. Germline V lookup: CDR1 SQVTM, CDR2 ANQGSEA. The CDR3 DNA follows: TGCAGCGTTGAGAAAATACCCGGGACAGCCTACGAGCAGTACTTC. As protein: CSVEKIPGTAYEQYF.

This chain uses TRBV9 with TRBJ1-2; TRBD1 matches 8 bases. In germline, CDR1 is SGDLS, CDR2 YYNGEE. The CDR3 sequence is 15 residues long. V dropped 4 bases and J dropped 3; count of bases not matched to a gene: 8. The CDR3 is CASSLGQGPDYGYTF. For the CDR3, the DNA is TGTGCCAGCAGCCTAGGACAGGGACCGGACTATGGCTACACCTTC.

The chain links TRBV2 to TRBJ2-7; D not resolved. This CDR3 region has 12 residues. Trimming removed 7 bases at V and 2 bases at J, with 9 bases between. Germline V lookup: CDR1 SNHLY, CDR2 FYNNEI. CDR3 in DNA: TGTGCCAGCAAATCAATAGCCTACGAGCAGTACTTC. Its translation is CASKSIAYEQYF.

This chain links TRBV28 with TRBJ2-4; a weak D match, TRBD1 (5 bases). This CDR3 has 15 residues. The V end was cut by 5 bases, the J end by 7 bases, with 18 bases between. Germline assignment: CDR1 MDHEN and CDR2 SYDVKM. In nucleotides, the CDR3 is TGTGCCAGCAGTGTCTCAGGGCCCCGGTTTAACATTCAGTACTTC. The encoded protein is CASSVSGPRFNIQYF.

With regard to this clone: The same CDR3 arises from other DNA sequences in this sample as well. The gene calls are TRBV9 and TRBJ2-7; D is uncertain. The length of the CDR3 is 14 residues. The germline gives CDR1 SGDLS, CDR2 YYNGEE. Deletions cut 0 bases from V and 1 base from J, with 8 bases between. CDR3 amino acids: CASSVGSGSYEQYF. Here the CDR3 DNA reads TGTGCCAGCAGCGTAGGTTCCGGGTCCTACGAGCAGTACTTC.

V and J are TRBV28 and TRBJ1-2; D not resolved. The germline gives CDR1 MDHEN, CDR2 SYDVKM. V lost 3 bases and J lost 8, with 13 bases in between. The CDR3 consists of 13 residues. The CDR3 coding sequence is TGTGCCAGCAGTTTGGGTGGTTTGGGCGGCTACACCTTC. Translation gives CASSLGGLGGYTF.

The CDR3 sequence is CASSIDGQAYNEQFF. The CDR3, as DNA: TGTGCCAGTAGTATCGATGGACAGGCATATAATGAGCAGTTCTTC. The chain recombines TRBV19 with TRBJ2-1; 7 nucleotides line up with TRBD1. The J segment lost 7 bases and the V segment lost 3 bases, leaving 9 bases of the junction unmatched. From germline, CDR1 is LNHDA and CDR2 SQIVND (reference sequence). CDR3 size: 15 residues.

This clone was seen a few times. This chain uses TRBV7-6 with TRBJ1-1, with 8 bases that match TRBD1. V lost 2 bases, J lost 11 bases, and 10 bases stayed unmatched. This CDR3 spans 14 amino acids. Per germline, CDR1 SGHVS and CDR2 FNYEAQ. The CDR3 DNA reads TGTGCCAGCAGCTTAACCGGAACAGGGGGGGGTGCTTTCTTT. It specifies CASSLTGTGGGAFF.

J is TRBJ1-2 and V is TRBV7-2, with D hard to call. V lost 1 base and J lost 4, with 10 bases in between. Germline V gives CDR1 SGHTA, CDR2 FQGNSA. This CDR3 spans 14 amino acids. CDR3 sequence (DNA): TGTGCCAGCAGCTTAGAGGTGTCGGGCTATGGCTACACCTTC. Amino acids: CASSLEVSGYGYTF.

Worth noting for this clone: Other DNA sequences in this specimen translate into the identical CDR3. The CDR3 protein is CASGGLAGSRETQYF. Written as DNA, the CDR3 is TGTGCCAGCGGGGGACTAGCGGGAAGTCGAGAGACCCAGTACTTC. The V call is TRBV27, the J call TRBJ2-5; TRBD2 matches 13 bases. The CDR3 loop spans 15 amino acids. The J segment lost 4 bases and the V segment lost 8 bases, leaving 7 bases of the junction unmatched. Germline V CDR1 and CDR2: MNHEY, SMNVEV (reference sequence).

This clone has only a few counts. J is TRBJ1-2 and V is TRBV4-2; TRBD1 matches 9 bases. The CDR3 totals 15 residues. Germline CDR1 LGHNA, CDR2 YNFKEQ. The V and J ends lost 4 bases and 8 bases, in that order; junction bases with no gene match: 11. The CDR3 sequence is CASSRIEGQGDGYTF. The DNA for the CDR3 is TGTGCCAGCAGCCGTATAGAGGGACAGGGAGACGGCTACACCTTC.

V and J are TRBV2 and TRBJ2-5; a weak D match, TRBD2 (5 bases). V shed 6 bases and J shed 2 bases, with 16 bases lying between them. CDR1 and CDR2 from the germline V gene are SNHLY and FYNNEI. This CDR3 contains 15 residues. CDR3 sequence reads: CASSTLRGIQETQYF. The CDR3 DNA follows: TGTGCCAGCAGCACCCTTCGGGGTATTCAAGAGACCCAGTACTTC.